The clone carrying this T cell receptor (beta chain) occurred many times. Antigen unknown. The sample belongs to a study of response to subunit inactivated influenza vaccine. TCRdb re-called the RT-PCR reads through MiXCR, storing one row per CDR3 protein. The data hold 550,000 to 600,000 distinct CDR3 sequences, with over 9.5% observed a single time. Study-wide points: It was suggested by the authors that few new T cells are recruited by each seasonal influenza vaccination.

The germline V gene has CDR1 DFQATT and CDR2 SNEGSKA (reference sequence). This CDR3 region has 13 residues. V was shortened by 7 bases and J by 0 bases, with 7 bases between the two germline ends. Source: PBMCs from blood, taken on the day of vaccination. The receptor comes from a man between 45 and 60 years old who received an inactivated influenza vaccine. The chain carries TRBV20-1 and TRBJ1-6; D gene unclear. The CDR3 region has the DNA TGCAGTGTGGGGAACTCCTATAATTCACCCCTCCACTTT. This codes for CSVGNSYNSPLHF.